The 27 T cell receptor beta chains presented below share a single source sample, sequenced in a study of T-cell reconstitution after alpha-beta-depleted transplantation in children. It was with unique molecular identifiers that the TCRbeta library was prepared. From the PCR reads, TCRdb called clonotypes with MiXCR, one entry per CDR3 protein. Of over 450,000 distinct CDR3 sequences listed, over 9.5% are singletons. The sequencing used PBMCs, collected before TCRalphabeta/CD19-depleted stem cell transplant. All receptors come from a child aged 2-9 years with inherited bone marrow failure, due to receive a stem cell transplant.

This clonotype was seen ten or more times. The chain uses TRBV24-1 and TRBJ1-1; D may be TRBD1 (5 bases). The CDR3 extends over 15 amino acids. Deletions cut 1 base from V and 0 bases from J, with 8 bases between. Germline assignment: CDR1 KGHDR and CDR2 SFDVKD. The CDR3 protein is CATSDFGDLNTEAFF. DNA of the CDR3: TGTGCCACCAGTGATTTTGGGGACCTGAACACTGAAGCTTTCTTT.

The sample holds many counts of this clonotype. V usage is TRBV9 and J usage is TRBJ2-7, with D perhaps matching TRBD1 (6 bases). Per germline, CDR1 SGDLS and CDR2 YYNGEE. Trimming took off 3 bases at V and 7 bases at J, with 8 bases between the two ends. The CDR3 contains 11 residues. CDR3 sequence: CASSDGQEQYF. In nucleotides, the CDR3 is TGTGCCAGCAGCGATGGACAGGAGCAGTACTTC. The whole variable domain, remainder taken from reference TRBV9 and TRBJ2-7, is DSGVTQTPKHLITATGQRVTLRCSPRSGDLSVYWYQQSLDQGLQFLIQYYNGEERAKGNILERFSAQQFPDLHSELNLSSLELGDSALYFCASSDGQEQYFGPGTRLTVT.

This clonotype occurred many times. V is TRBV11-2 and J is TRBJ2-7, with D unresolved. Trimming stripped 3 bases from V and 7 bases from J, with 16 bases between. Germline V gene lookup returns CDR1 SGHAT and CDR2 FQNNGV. The CDR3 sequence is 14 residues long. CDR3 sequence (DNA): TGTGCCAGCAGCTTCCACGGACCCGTCTTTGAGCAGTACTTC. Its translation is CASSFHGPVFEQYF.

There are many counts of this clonotype. The rearrangement links TRBV9 to TRBJ2-3; unclear D gene. Germline CDR1 and CDR2: SGDLS and YYNGEE. The V end was cut by 6 bases, the J end by 2 bases, with 13 bases between. The CDR3 covers 14 residues. The CDR3 spells CASTPGSNTDTQYF. The CDR3 bases are TGTGCCAGCACCCCGGGCTCGAACACAGATACGCAGTATTTT.

This clonotype was picked up many times. The chain employs TRBV6-4 and TRBJ2-3; 10 bases align to TRBD2. Germline V CDR1 and CDR2: MRHNA, SNTAGT. CDR3 length equals 15 residues. The ends lost 2 bases at V and 4 bases at J; junction bases unmatched: 3. CDR3 sequence reads: CASSDQAGGPDTQYF. For the CDR3, the DNA is TGTGCCAGCAGTGACCAAGCGGGAGGGCCAGATACGCAGTATTTT.

The chain employs TRBV6-1 and TRBJ2-1, with unresolved D. V was clipped by 6 bases and J by 3 bases, with 12 bases between them. This CDR3 is 14 amino acids long. Per germline, CDR1 MNHNS and CDR2 SASEGT. The CDR3 nucleotides are TGTGCCAGCAGCCTCATAGGAAACTACAATGAGCAGTTCTTC. It yields the protein CASSLIGNYNEQFF.

This clonotype was recorded a few times. The chain has TRBV5-5 and TRBJ2-7; 9 bases agree with TRBD2. CDR1 is SGHKS, CDR2 YYEKEE, per germline (reference sequence). There are 16 residues in the CDR3. J was trimmed by 2 bases and V by 0 bases; bases with no gene match: 6. The CDR3 here is CASSLVVAGGPYEQYF. The CDR3 nucleotides are TGTGCCAGCAGCTTGGTCGTGGCGGGAGGGCCCTACGAGCAGTACTTC. Based on the CDR3 plus reference TRBV5-5 and TRBJ2-7, the full variable domain is DAGVTQSPTHLIKTRGQQVTLRCSPISGHKSVSWYQQVLGQGPQFIFQYYEKEERGRGNFPDRFSARQFPNYSSELNVNALLLGDSALYLCASSLVVAGGPYEQYFGPGTRLTVT.

The chain uses TRBV7-2 and TRBJ2-1; D gene ambiguous. Germline V gene lookup returns CDR1 SGHTA and CDR2 FQGNSA. Trimming cost V 10 bases and J 2 bases, with 15 bases left between them. The CDR3 consists of 14 residues. Here the CDR3 DNA reads TGTGCCAACACCCCAATGATTGCCTACAATGAGCAGTTCTTC. It translates to CANTPMIAYNEQFF.

This clonotype was seen repeatedly, ten times or more. V is TRBV2 and J is TRBJ2-1, with D perhaps TRBD2 (6 bases). V lost 1 base and J 1 base, leaving 11 bases between the germline ends. CDR1 and CDR2 (germline): SNHLY, FYNNEI. The CDR3 length is 16 residues. The CDR3 bases are TGTGCCAGCAGTGAAGGAAGTAGCGGTTCCTACAATGAGCAGTTCTTC. It specifies CASSEGSSGSYNEQFF.

This clonotype was detected many times. The gene calls are TRBV5-1 and TRBJ2-7; tentatively, D is TRBD1 (6 bases). V shed 4 bases and J shed 3 bases, with 11 bases lying between them. Germline V lookup: CDR1 SGHRS, CDR2 YFSETQ. The CDR3 sequence is 13 residues long. The CDR3 loop reads CASSQGPGYEQYF. The CDR3 DNA reads TGCGCCAGCAGCCAGGGGCCCGGCTACGAGCAGTACTTC.

This clonotype has only a few counts. The DNA of the CDR3 is TGTGCCAGCAGCTTTGTAGGGGCTCCAAACTATGGCTACACCTTC. Translated, it gives CASSFVGAPNYGYTF. J is TRBJ1-2 and V is TRBV5-4, with D perhaps matching TRBD1 (5 bases). In germline, CDR1 is SGHNT, CDR2 YYREEE (reference sequence). V shed 2 bases and J shed 2 bases, with 13 bases lying between them. CDR3 length: 15 amino acids.

This clonotype was recorded many times. The chain employs TRBV7-8 and TRBJ2-1; D possibly corresponds to TRBD1 (5 bases). V was shortened by 3 bases and J by 4 bases, with 13 bases between the two germline ends. The CDR3 consists of 15 residues. Germline loops: CDR1 SGHVS, CDR2 FQNEAQ. For the CDR3, the DNA is TGTGCCAGCAGCTTTGGTTCAGGGCTTTACAATGAGCAGTTCTTC. This sequence encodes CASSFGSGLYNEQFF.

This clonotype was detected ten times or more. CDR3 loop: CASSLGEVDGEQFF. The CDR3 DNA sequence: TGCGCCAGCAGCTTGGGGGAGGTTGACGGTGAGCAGTTCTTC. The chain combines TRBV5-1 with TRBJ2-1; D perhaps matches TRBD2 (6 bases). This CDR3 region has 14 residues. CDR1 and CDR2 (germline): SGHRS, YFSETQ. Trimming removed 0 bases at V and 9 bases at J, with 13 bases between.

Only a few counts were recorded for this clonotype. The rearrangement joins TRBV4-2 to TRBJ2-5; D is ambiguous. V was shortened by 3 bases and J by 1 base, with 3 bases between the two germline ends. Germline V gene sequence: CDR1 LGHNA, CDR2 YNFKEQ. CDR3 length equals 12 residues. The CDR3 reads CASSHLQETQYF. CDR3 DNA sequence: TGTGCCAGCAGCCACCTCCAAGAGACCCAGTACTTC.

This clonotype was counted between two and nine times. The chain uses TRBV28 and TRBJ2-3; TRBD2 matches at 10 bases. This CDR3 region has 16 residues. After removal of 3 bases from V and 1 base from J, the junction contained 4 bases not matched to a gene. CDR1 is MDHEN and CDR2 is SYDVKM in the germline V gene. In nucleotides, the CDR3 is TGTGCCAGCAGTTTCCCTACTAGCGGGGGCACAGATACGCAGTATTTT. It translates to CASSFPTSGGTDTQYF.

This clonotype has a count of ten or more. This chain uses TRBV28 with TRBJ2-5, with D perhaps TRBD1 (6 bases). Germline-derived CDR1 and CDR2 are MDHEN and SYDVKM. The CDR3 is 15 amino acids. Trimming removed 5 bases at V and 5 bases at J, with 18 bases between. CDR3 coding DNA: TGTGCCAGCAGTCGGGACACCCATCGATCGGAGACCCAGTACTTC. Protein sequence: CASSRDTHRSETQYF.

This clonotype was seen ten or more times. The V gene is TRBV7-2, the J gene TRBJ2-7; 14 nucleotides agree with TRBD2. Germline assignment: CDR1 SGHTA and CDR2 FQGNSA. CDR3 length: 15 residues. V dropped 5 bases and J dropped 7; count of bases not matched to a gene: 7. CDR3 in DNA: TGTGCCAGCAGCGCCATGGGACTAGCGGGAGAAGAGCAGTACTTC. This codes for CASSAMGLAGEEQYF.

With respect to this clonotype: This may be a read error: a much more frequent sequence differs by one nucleotide. The CDR3: CASGPLEAYNQQFF. DNA of the CDR3: TGTGCCAGCGGGCCTCTGGAGGCGTACAATCAGCAGTTCTTC. This chain joins TRBV28 and TRBJ2-1; possible D gene TRBD2, 5 bases. The CDR3 has 14 amino acids. The germline V gene has CDR1 MDHEN and CDR2 SYDVKM. The full variable domain, with the rest looked up from reference TRBV28 and TRBJ2-1, is DVKVTQSSRYLVKRTGEKVFLECVQDMDHENMFWYRQDPGLGLRLIYFSYDVKMKEKGDIPEGYSVSREKKERFSLILESASTNQTSMYLCASGPLEAYNQQFFGPGTRLTVL.

This clonotype was detected a few times. The chain carries TRBV4-3 and TRBJ2-3; 9 bases agree with TRBD2. Trimming cost V 1 base and J 0 bases; bases outside gene matches: 2. There are 16 residues in the CDR3. Germline values: CDR1 LGHNA, CDR2 YSLEER. CDR3 region: CASSQGTSASTDTQYF. The CDR3, as DNA: TGCGCCAGCAGCCAAGGGACTAGCGCTAGCACAGATACGCAGTATTTT.

This clonotype was seen many times. The gene calls are TRBV4-3 and TRBJ2-1, with TRBD2 matching over 7 bases. The CDR3 is 16 residues long. Trimming removed 1 base from V and 5 bases from J; junction bases left unmatched: 8. CDR1 and CDR2 from the germline V gene are LGHNA and YSLEER. In DNA, the CDR3 is TGCGCCAGCAGCCAAGGCCGCGGGAGATTAGACAATGAGCAGTTCTTC. Translating it yields CASSQGRGRLDNEQFF.

This clonotype has at least ten counts. The J gene is TRBJ2-5, the V gene TRBV2; D is possibly TRBD2 (6 bases). Germline V gene lookup returns CDR1 SNHLY and CDR2 FYNNEI. The CDR3 runs to 16 residues. The V end lost 6 bases, the J end lost 1 base, and 18 bases lay between the germline ends. The CDR3 protein is CASRPGTGHVQETQYF. CDR3 DNA: TGTGCCAGCAGACCCGGGACTGGTCATGTCCAAGAGACCCAGTACTTC.

The sample holds many counts of this clonotype. The chain employs TRBV20-1 and TRBJ1-6; the D is unclear. The V gene lost 0 bases and the J gene lost 5 bases, with 8 bases spanning the gap. Germline V lookup: CDR1 DFQATT, CDR2 SNEGSKA (reference sequence). The CDR3 totals 14 residues. Here the CDR3 reads CSAREAQNNSPLHF. CDR3 nucleotides: TGCAGTGCTAGAGAAGCGCAGAATAATTCACCCCTCCACTTT.

As concerns this clonotype: A read error is possible here, since a much larger clone lies one base away. V gene TRBV10-2 combines with J gene TRBJ2-2, with D perhaps matching TRBD2 (6 bases). This CDR3 has 16 amino acids. The germline V and J ends were trimmed by 3 bases and 3 bases, with 14 bases remaining between them. The germline gives CDR1 WSHSY, CDR2 SAAADI. The CDR3: CASSDPGGPDTGELFF. In nucleotides, the CDR3 is TGCGCCAGCAGTGACCCCGGGGGACCAGACACCGGGGAGCTGTTTTTT.

The rearrangement uses TRBV7-8 and TRBJ2-5; a weak D match, TRBD1 (8 bases). The CDR3 length is 15 residues. CDR1 and CDR2 from the germline V gene are SGHVS and FQNEAQ. The ends were cut back, 4 bases at V and 5 bases at J, with 17 bases in the middle. CDR3 nucleotides: TGTGCCAGCAGCTCACACAGGGGGGGGTGGGAGACCCAGTACTTC. This gives the protein CASSSHRGGWETQYF.

The rearrangement uses TRBV27 and TRBJ1-2; D uncertain. The CDR3 runs to 14 residues. Trimming removed 3 bases at V and 3 bases at J, with 11 bases between. Germline V lookup: CDR1 MNHEY, CDR2 SMNVEV (reference sequence). The DNA of the CDR3 is TGTGCCAGCAGTTTGTCATCCCTTTACTATGGCTACACCTTC. Its protein is CASSLSSLYYGYTF.

This chain links TRBV3-1 with TRBJ1-1; D is ambiguous. The CDR3 has 13 amino acids. In germline, CDR1 is LGHDT, CDR2 YNNKEL (reference sequence). The ends were cut back, 1 base at V and 3 bases at J, with 6 bases in the middle. The CDR3 DNA follows: TGTGCCAGCAGCCAAGTCGGCGACACTGAAGCTTTCTTT. Protein sequence: CASSQVGDTEAFF.

This clonotype was found many times. The rearrangement links TRBV10-3 to TRBJ2-7, with 7 positions matching TRBD2. CDR1 and CDR2 (germline): ENHRY, SYGVKD. V lost 10 bases, J lost 6 bases, and 15 bases stayed unmatched. The CDR3 is 14 amino acids. The CDR3 bases are TGTGCCACAGGCGCCGGGACTACCTCCCTCGAGCAGTACTTC. Protein product: CATGAGTTSLEQYF.